The T cell receptor (beta chain) under discussion was sequenced for a study of PD-1 blockade in classical Hodgkin lymphoma. General observations from the study: Newly diagnosed patients were reported to exhibit reduced baseline TCR diversity relative to healthy donors.

This clone showed up just once. What it recognizes is unknown. Produced via immunoSEQ multiplex PCR; TCRdb's table is partial and in-frame only. Of around 17,000 clones listed, around 90% are singletons. The CDR3 is 16 residues long. Germline-derived CDR1 and CDR2 are SNHLY and FYNNEI. After removal of 7 bases from V and 3 bases from J, the junction contained 10 bases not matched to a gene. Time point defined: newly diagnosed, previously untreated cHL patient sample. The clonotype was recovered from a human donor with classical Hodgkin lymphoma. Sequenced input: peripheral blood mononuclear cells (PBMCs). The chain uses TRBV2 and TRBJ2-2, with 8 nucleotides matching TRBD2. This chain's CDR3 is CASNPRGGLDTGELFF. Here the CDR3 DNA reads TGTGCCAGCAACCCCCGGGGGGGTCTCGACACCGGGGAGCTGTTTTTT.